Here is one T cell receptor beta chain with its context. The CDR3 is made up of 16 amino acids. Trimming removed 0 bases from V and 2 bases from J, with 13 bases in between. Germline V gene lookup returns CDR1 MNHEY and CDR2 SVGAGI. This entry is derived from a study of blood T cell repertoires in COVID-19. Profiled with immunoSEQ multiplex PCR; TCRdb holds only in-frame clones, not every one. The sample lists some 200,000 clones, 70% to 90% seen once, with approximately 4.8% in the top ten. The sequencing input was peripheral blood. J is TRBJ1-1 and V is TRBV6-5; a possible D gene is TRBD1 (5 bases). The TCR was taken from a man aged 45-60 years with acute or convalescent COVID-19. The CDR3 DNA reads TGTGCCAGCAGTTACTCGATTGTACAGGCTAACACTGAAGCTTTCTTT. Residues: CASSYSIVQANTEAFF.